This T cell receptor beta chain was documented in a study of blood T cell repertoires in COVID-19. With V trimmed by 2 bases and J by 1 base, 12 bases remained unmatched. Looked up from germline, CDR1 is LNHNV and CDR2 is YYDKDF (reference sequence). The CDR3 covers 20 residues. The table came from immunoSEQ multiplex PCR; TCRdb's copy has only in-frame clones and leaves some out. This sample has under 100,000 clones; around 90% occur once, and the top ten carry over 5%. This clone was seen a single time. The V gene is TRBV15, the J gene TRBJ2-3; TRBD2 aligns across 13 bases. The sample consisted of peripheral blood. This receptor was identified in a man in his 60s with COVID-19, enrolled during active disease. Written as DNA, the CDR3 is TGTGCCACCAGCAGACCCTCCACTTCGGGACTAGCGGGACGCACAGATACGCAGTATTTT. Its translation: CATSRPSTSGLAGRTDTQYF.